A single sample gave rise to the 32 T cell receptor beta chains below, sequenced in a study of T cell responses to AZD1222 COVID-19 vaccine. Assay: immunoSEQ multiplex PCR; the TCRdb copy retains only in-frame clones and omits some. Of about 180,000 clones detected, almost 90% appear once; the ten largest clones hold roughly 0.49%. Source: peripheral blood, taken on day 0 of AZD1222 vaccination. These TCRs come from an adult in good health.

The genes are TRBV19 and TRBJ1-6; D unclear. Trimming stripped 3 bases from V and 6 bases from J, with 15 bases between. Per the germline V gene, CDR1 is LNHDA and CDR2 is SQIVND (reference sequence). The CDR3 spans 16 residues. The DNA of the CDR3 is TGTGCCAGTAGTATGGAGGCACAACGGAGTAATTCACCCCTCCACTTT. Its translation: CASSMEAQRSNSPLHF.

The chain employs TRBV6-5 and TRBJ2-4; D assignment may be TRBD1 or TRBD2 (5 bases each). The CDR3 loop spans 15 amino acids. CDR1 is MNHEY, CDR2 SVGAGI, per germline. V was shortened by 5 bases and J by 0 bases, with 11 bases between the two germline ends. CDR3 residues: CASSLGDLAKNIQYF. CDR3 DNA sequence: TGTGCCAGCAGTCTGGGGGATCTAGCCAAAAACATTCAGTACTTC.

This chain links TRBV4-2 with TRBJ1-5; D may be TRBD1 (6 bases). The CDR3 has 16 amino acids. CDR1 is LGHNA and CDR2 is YNFKEQ in the germline V gene. Trimming left V 0 bases short and J 5 bases short, with 14 bases between. CDR3 bases: TGTGCCAGCAGCCAAGATGGGACAACTGTTCATCAGCCCCAGCATTTT. Amino acid sequence: CASSQDGTTVHQPQHF.

Of note for this clone: Other nucleotide sequences in the sample specify the same CDR3. The J gene is TRBJ1-3, the V gene TRBV19; 7 bases are a match to TRBD1. Trimming cost V 3 bases and J 4 bases; bases outside gene matches: 0. The CDR3 consists of 13 residues. Germline CDR1 LNHDA, CDR2 SQIVND (reference sequence). CDR3 residues: CASSMDRGNTIYF. In nucleotides, the CDR3 is TGTGCCAGTAGTATGGACAGGGGAAACACCATATATTTT.

On this clone itself: At one end the junction does not follow the germline gene, possibly because of a read error. V and J are TRBV4-1 and TRBJ1-5; no firm D call. Germline CDR1 reads MGHRA; CDR2 reads YSYEKL. The CDR3 spans 16 residues. DNA for the CDR3: TGCGCCAGCAGCCAAGGTCATCAGCCAGACAATCGGCCCCAGCATTTT. Translation gives CASSQGHQPDNRPQHF.

This chain's CDR3 is CASSSSGTASFRSGYTF. DNA of the CDR3: TGTGCCAGCAGCTCCTCCGGGACAGCCTCATTTAGGAGTGGCTACACCTTC. The chain recombines TRBV9 with TRBJ1-2; 7 nucleotides align to TRBD1. The CDR3 has 17 residues. V shed 4 bases, J shed 7 bases, and the junction held 19 bases outside the gene matches. Per germline, CDR1 SGDLS and CDR2 YYNGEE.

This chain connects TRBV7-2 to TRBJ2-5, with 10 bases lining up with TRBD2. CDR1 and CDR2 (germline): SGHTA, FQGNSA. The trim removed 5 bases at V and 5 bases at J, leaving 11 bases unmatched. There are 16 residues in the CDR3. Here the CDR3 reads CASSPLVLAGVETQYF. The DNA of the CDR3 is TGTGCCAGCAGCCCGCTCGTGCTAGCGGGGGTCGAGACCCAGTACTTC.

The chain combines TRBV11-3 with TRBJ2-2; D is uncertain. Looked up from germline, CDR1 is SGHNT and CDR2 is YENEEA. Trimming pared 5 bases from V and 0 bases from J, leaving 7 bases between. The CDR3 is made up of 14 amino acids. The CDR3 is CASSVRSNTGELFF. The CDR3 nucleotides read TGTGCCAGCAGCGTGAGATCGAACACCGGGGAGCTGTTTTTT.

The V and J genes are TRBV9 and TRBJ2-7; 11 bases map to TRBD1. CDR1 and CDR2 from the germline V gene are SGDLS and YYNGEE. The CDR3 contains 16 residues. J gave up 4 bases and V 3 bases, and 9 bases lay outside the gene matches. The CDR3 reads CASSAGQGAISYEQYF. The CDR3, as DNA: TGTGCCAGCAGCGCAGGACAGGGGGCCATAAGTTACGAGCAGTACTTC.

The V call is TRBV7-9, the J call TRBJ1-1, with 7 bases identical to TRBD1. CDR1 and CDR2 from the germline V gene are SEHNR and FQNEAQ (reference sequence). This CDR3 comprises 14 residues. The junction had 11 bases not matched to a gene; V was cut back by 5 bases and J by 8 bases. The CDR3: CASSRRTGLWEAFF. The CDR3 coding sequence is TGTGCCAGCAGCCGACGGACAGGCCTTTGGGAAGCTTTCTTT.

The V and J genes are TRBV4-3 and TRBJ2-3; 7 bases match TRBD2. The CDR3 covers 16 residues. From germline, CDR1 is LGHNA and CDR2 YSLEER. The trim removed 0 bases at V and 5 bases at J, leaving 8 bases unmatched. CDR3 loop: CASSQDLAGVGDTQYF. DNA of the CDR3: TGCGCCAGCAGCCAAGATCTGGCGGGGGTGGGAGATACGCAGTATTTT.

The chain is built from TRBV5-1 and TRBJ2-7; no clear D gene. The germline CDR1 and CDR2 sequences are SGHRS and YFSETQ. The CDR3 has 13 residues. V lost 4 bases and J lost 2, with 10 bases in between. The CDR3 spells CASSTPNAYEQYF. CDR3 bases: TGCGCCAGCAGCACCCCGAATGCCTACGAGCAGTACTTC.

V and J are TRBV28 and TRBJ2-1; D tentatively reads TRBD1 or TRBD2 (7 bases each). The CDR3 spans 16 residues. Trimming shortened V by 2 bases and J by 8 bases, and 19 bases separated the two germline ends. Germline CDR1 reads MDHEN; CDR2 reads SYDVKM. The DNA of the CDR3 is TGTGCCAGCAGTTTAGGGAGGGGGCGATCCTATGATGAGCAGTTCTTC. Translated: CASSLGRGRSYDEQFF.

V gene TRBV30 combines with J gene TRBJ1-1, with D possibly matching TRBD1 (6 bases). CDR1 is GTSNPN and CDR2 is SVGIG in the germline V gene (reference sequence). The V and J ends lost 2 bases and 1 base respectively, with 20 bases between them. CDR3 length: 17 amino acids. The DNA of the CDR3 is TGTGCCTGGAGTTTAGGGGGGCTAGTGTTAGGGAACACTGAAGCTTTCTTT. Encoded protein: CAWSLGGLVLGNTEAFF.

This clone was observed once. This chain links TRBV7-2 with TRBJ2-5, with 7 bases aligning to TRBD1. The length of the CDR3 is 14 residues. Germline V lookup: CDR1 SGHTA, CDR2 FQGNSA. J was trimmed by 1 base and V by 4 bases; bases with no gene match: 3. Here the CDR3 DNA reads TGTGCCAGCAGCTCACGGACAGGCCAAGAGACCCAGTACTTC. Translated: CASSSRTGQETQYF.

The rearrangement joins TRBV23-1 to TRBJ2-2; D may be TRBD1 (6 bases). TRBV23-1 is filed as an ORF, its function uncertain. This CDR3 spans 17 amino acids. V lost 2 bases to trimming and J lost 0 bases, with 13 bases between them. The CDR3 here is CASSQPHRAPNTGELFF. CDR3 DNA: TGCGCCAGCAGTCAACCACACAGGGCTCCGAACACCGGGGAGCTGTTTTTT.

In its sample, this clone was seen once. The chain couples TRBV5-1 to TRBJ1-3; 8 bases are a match to TRBD1. This CDR3 is built from 15 residues. CDR1 SGHRS and CDR2 YFSETQ come from the germline V gene. With 4 bases clipped from V and 2 bases from J, the junction kept 5 bases outside the gene matches. CDR3 in amino acids: CASSILQGAGNTIYF. CDR3 nucleotides: TGCGCCAGCAGCATCTTACAGGGGGCTGGAAACACCATATATTTT. The entire variable domain, with the rest obtained from reference TRBV5-1 and TRBJ1-3, is as follows: KAGVTQTPRYLIKTRGQQVTLSCSPISGHRSVSWYQQTPGQGLQFLFEYFSETQRNKGNFPGRFSGRQFSNSRSEMNVSTLELGDSALYLCASSILQGAGNTIYFGEGSWLTVV.

The chain is built from TRBV7-9 and TRBJ1-1; the match to TRBD1 covers 7 bases. Germline CDR1 is SEHNR and CDR2 is FQNEAQ (reference sequence). The CDR3 contains 15 residues. V shed 5 bases, J shed 4 bases, and the junction held 10 bases outside the gene matches. CDR3 in DNA: TGTGCCAGCAGCCCCCGCCCGACAGGGAGCACTGAAGCTTTCTTT. Its protein product is CASSPRPTGSTEAFF.

The CDR3 DNA reads as TGTGCCAGCAGTTACACCAACTATGGCTACACCTTC. This encodes CASSYTNYGYTF. The rearrangement links TRBV6-2 or TRBV6-3 to TRBJ1-2; D remains ambiguous. The CDR3 is made up of 12 amino acids. The V end lost 2 bases, the J end lost 2 bases, and 3 bases lay between the germline ends. The V gene's germline CDR1 is MNHEY and CDR2 SVGEGT.

The J gene is TRBJ2-7, the V gene TRBV6-5, with a weak D call TRBD2 (6 bases). The germline V gene encodes CDR1 MNHEY and CDR2 SVGAGI. Trimming left V 6 bases short and J 0 bases short, with 15 bases between. This CDR3 contains 15 residues. DNA of the CDR3: TGTGCCAGCAGGGTCTATAGCGGAGCCTCCTACGAGCAGTACTTC. Its protein is CASRVYSGASYEQYF.

The chain uses TRBV15 and TRBJ1-1; tentative D call: TRBD1 (6 bases). Per the germline V gene, CDR1 is LNHNV and CDR2 is YYDKDF (reference sequence). The CDR3 extends over 12 amino acids. With 4 bases removed from V and 11 bases from J, the gap between germline ends came to 14 bases. The CDR3 region is CATSTTGTRAFF. DNA for the CDR3: TGTGCCACCAGCACAACCGGGACACGGGCTTTCTTT.

The CDR3 loop is CASSLVGQGSWGYTF. The CDR3 nucleotides read TGTGCCAGCAGCTTGGTGGGACAGGGATCGTGGGGCTACACCTTC. The chain is built from TRBV5-4 and TRBJ1-2; 9 nucleotides line up with TRBD1. This CDR3 has 15 amino acids. Germline lookup yields CDR1 SGHNT and CDR2 YYREEE (reference sequence). The J segment lost 8 bases and the V segment lost 0 bases, leaving 8 bases of the junction unmatched.

The rearrangement links TRBV27 to TRBJ2-3; 9 nucleotides align to TRBD1. This CDR3 is built from 16 residues. From germline, CDR1 is MNHEY and CDR2 SMNVEV (reference sequence). V lost 5 bases to trimming and J lost 5 bases; unmatched junction nucleotides: 11. The CDR3 here is CASSVDAGTGKDTQYF. The CDR3 DNA follows: TGTGCCAGCAGTGTCGACGCCGGGACAGGGAAAGATACGCAGTATTTT.

J is TRBJ1-1 and V is TRBV5-1; perhaps TRBD1 as D (5 bases). Per germline, CDR1 SGHRS and CDR2 YFSETQ. There are 16 residues in the CDR3. Trimming left V 1 base short and J 1 base short, with 14 bases between. The CDR3 is CASSLMGMGENTEAFF. The CDR3 coding sequence is TGCGCCAGCAGCTTGATGGGAATGGGGGAGAACACTGAAGCTTTCTTT.

This chain connects TRBV3-1 (or the pseudogene TRBV3-2) to TRBJ1-1; D not resolved. From germline, CDR1 is LGHDT and CDR2 YNNKEL (reference sequence). The CDR3 runs to 15 residues. Trimming stripped 4 bases from V and 2 bases from J, with 14 bases between. This CDR3 reads CASSRHMDRNTEAFF. The CDR3 bases are TGTGCCAGCAGCCGCCATATGGACCGCAACACTGAAGCTTTCTTT.

The chain recombines TRBV3-1 (or the pseudogene TRBV3-2) with TRBJ1-1, with D hard to call. CDR3 length: 13 amino acids. Trimming removed 7 bases from V and 7 bases from J, with 16 bases in between. Germline V gene lookup returns CDR1 LGHDT and CDR2 YNNKEL (reference sequence). The CDR3 spells CASTEVRTSEAFF. CDR3 DNA sequence: TGTGCCAGCACCGAGGTTAGGACCAGTGAAGCTTTCTTT.

This sequence joins TRBV7-3 and TRBJ1-6; 7 bases fit TRBD1. The V and J ends lost 5 bases and 7 bases, in that order; junction bases with no gene match: 11. This CDR3 is built from 16 residues. Germline CDR1 is SGHTA and CDR2 is FQGTGA. The CDR3 is CASSTYPTRGNSPLHF. The CDR3 DNA follows: TGTGCCAGCAGCACCTACCCGACCAGGGGGAATTCACCCCTCCACTTT.

A single count supports this clone. The chain links TRBV3-1 (or the pseudogene TRBV3-2) to TRBJ1-3; D not certain. CDR1 and CDR2 from the germline V gene are LGHDT and YNNKEL (reference sequence). V was trimmed by 1 base and J by 3 bases, leaving 10 bases between them. The CDR3 runs to 15 residues. The CDR3 spells CASSQGTGSGNTIYF. CDR3 coding DNA: TGTGCCAGCAGCCAAGGAACCGGCAGTGGAAACACCATATATTTT.

The genes are TRBV30 and TRBJ1-5; TRBD1 might be the D (5 bases). Looked up from germline, CDR1 is GTSNPN and CDR2 is SVGIG (reference sequence). The CDR3 is made up of 14 amino acids. The germline V and J ends were trimmed by 8 bases and 7 bases, with 21 bases remaining between them. The DNA for the CDR3 is TGTGCCGGACCGATCAGGGAGGTAGAACAGCCCCAGCATTTT. This codes for CAGPIREVEQPQHF.

The chain couples TRBV13 to TRBJ1-1; 7 positions agree with TRBD1. Germline V CDR1 and CDR2: PRHDT, FYEKMQ (reference sequence). There are 12 residues in the CDR3. J was trimmed by 6 bases and V by 5 bases; bases with no gene match: 3. The CDR3 nucleotides read TGTGCCAGCAGCCGAGGGGGCTCTGAAGCTTTCTTT. Residues: CASSRGGSEAFF. The full variable domain, its missing parts supplied by reference TRBV13 and TRBJ1-1, is AAGVIQSPRHLIKEKRETATLKCYPIPRHDTVYWYQQGPGQDPQFLISFYEKMQSDKGSIPDRFSAQQFSDYHSELNMSSLELGDSALYFCASSRGGSEAFFGQGTRLTVV.

This clone has a handful of counts. V and J are TRBV6-5 and TRBJ2-3; D possibly corresponds to TRBD2 (6 bases). Germline CDR1 is MNHEY and CDR2 is SVGAGI. The CDR3 runs 15 residues. Deletions cut 6 bases from V and 1 base from J, with 14 bases between. DNA of the CDR3: TGTGCCAGCAGGGATAGCGGACTTGGCACAGATACGCAGTATTTT. Its translation is CASRDSGLGTDTQYF.

This clone was seen a single time. The CDR3 reads CAAKGGERTEAFF. CDR3 bases: TGCGCCGCCAAGGGGGGTGAGCGCACTGAAGCTTTCTTT. The chain employs TRBV5-1 and TRBJ1-1, with a possible D match to TRBD1 (6 bases). The CDR3 extends over 13 amino acids. Germline-derived CDR1 and CDR2 are SGHRS and YFSETQ. V gave up 10 bases and J gave up 4 bases, with 17 bases separating them.